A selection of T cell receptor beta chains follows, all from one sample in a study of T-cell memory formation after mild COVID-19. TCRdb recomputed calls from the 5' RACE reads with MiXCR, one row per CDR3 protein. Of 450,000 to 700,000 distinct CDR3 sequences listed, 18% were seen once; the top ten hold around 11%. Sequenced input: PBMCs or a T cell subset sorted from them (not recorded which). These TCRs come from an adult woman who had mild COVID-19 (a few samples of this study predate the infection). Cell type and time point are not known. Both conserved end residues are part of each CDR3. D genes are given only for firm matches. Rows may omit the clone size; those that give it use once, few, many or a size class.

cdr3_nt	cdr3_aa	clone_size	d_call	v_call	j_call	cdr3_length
TGTGCCAGCAGTCTAAGGTGGGGAGGGGAGCTGTTTTTT	CASSLRWGGELFF	few	.	TRBV6-2/TRBV6-3	TRBJ2-2	13
TGTGCAAGTCGCATAATCGGACTAGCGGGCTTCTACAATGAGCAGTTCTTC	CASRIIGLAGFYNEQFF	.	.	TRBV12-2	TRBJ2-1	17
TGCAGCGTGGGCTTATCTTATGGCTACACCTTC	CSVGLSYGYTF	many	.	TRBV29-1	TRBJ1-2	11
TGTGCCAGCAGCCAGAACCCACTCCTCTCCTACGAGCAGTACTTC	CASSQNPLLSYEQYF	few	.	TRBV6-5	TRBJ2-7	15
TGTGCCATCAGTGAGACTAGCGGGGGACCAAGCACAGATACGCAGTATTTT	CAISETSGGPSTDTQYF	.	TRBD2	TRBV10-3	TRBJ2-3	17
TGTGCCAGCTCACCCGAAGGGATCGATGGCTACACCTTC	CASSPEGIDGYTF	.	.	TRBV18	TRBJ1-2	13
TGTGCCAGCAGCTTGGTGGGGGGCTTGGTGATGGACATTCAGTACTTC	CASSLVGGLVMDIQYF	.	.	TRBV11-3	TRBJ2-4	16
TGCGCCAGCAGCTCGATTCGGACAGGGTACACAGATACGCAGTATTTT	CASSSIRTGYTDTQYF	.	TRBD1	TRBV5-1	TRBJ2-3	16
TGTGCCAGCAGTCCTCGGGACTGTTACGAGCAGTACTTC	CASSPRDCYEQYF	.	.	TRBV12-3/TRBV12-4	TRBJ2-7	13
TGCGCCAGCAGCTTTTCTCGGGACAGGATCTATGGCTACACCTTC	CASSFSRDRIYGYTF	.	TRBD1	TRBV5-1	TRBJ1-2	15
TGTGCCAGCAGTTACGAGGGGAGGCAGCCCCAGCATTTT	CASSYEGRQPQHF	.	.	TRBV6-6	TRBJ1-5	13
TGCGCCAGCACAGACCAAACCTTCACAGATACGCAGTATTTT	CASTDQTFTDTQYF	.	.	TRBV5-1	TRBJ2-3	14
TGTGCCATCAGTGAGGACACAGGGATCGGCACTGAAGCTTTCTTT	CAISEDTGIGTEAFF	.	.	TRBV10-3	TRBJ1-1	15
TGCGCCAGCAGCTTGGAGGCAATACCTGAAGCTTTCTTT	CASSLEAIPEAFF	many	.	TRBV5-1	TRBJ1-1	13
TGCGCCAGCAGCCAAACACGGGAGGCTCCCTACAATGAGCAGTTCTTC	CASSQTREAPYNEQFF	few	TRBD2	TRBV4-3	TRBJ2-1	16
TGTGCCAGCAGCTTAGAACTAGCGGGAGGCTCACGACGGCAGTTCTTC	CASSLELAGGSRRQFF	few	TRBD2	TRBV7-2	TRBJ2-1	16
TGCGCCAGCAGCGCGAGCGGGACAGGGGCAAACACCATATATTTT	CASSASGTGANTIYF	many	TRBD1	TRBV5-1	TRBJ1-3	15
TGTGCCAGCAGTCCTGCGGGACAGGGGGCGGGTGGCTACACCTTC	CASSPAGQGAGGYTF	.	TRBD1	TRBV12-3/TRBV12-4	TRBJ1-2	15
TGCAGCGTCCGCCCCGTTTGGGGGCCGGGGTACAATGAGCAGTTCTTC	CSVRPVWGPGYNEQFF	many	.	TRBV29-1	TRBJ2-1	16
TGTGCCAGCAGCCTACCCCGTGGAGGGGGCCCAAACCAGGAGCTGTTTTTT	CASSLPRGGGPNQELFF	few	.	TRBV9	TRBJ2-2	17
TGTGCCAGCAGTACTGCGGGAGGCACAGATACGCAGTATTTT	CASSTAGGTDTQYF	.	TRBD2	TRBV6-6	TRBJ2-3	14
TGTGCCACCAGCAGAGATCCCGACAGGGGTGACTATGGCTACACCTTC	CATSRDPDRGDYGYTF	.	TRBD1	TRBV15	TRBJ1-2	16
TGTGCCAGCAGCCATTACGGGAGCTCCTATAATTCACCCCTCCACTTT	CASSHYGSSYNSPLHF	.	.	TRBV7-9	TRBJ1-6	16
TGTGCCAGCAGTTACTACCTAGCGGGGGGGGTGGACATTCAGTACTTC	CASSYYLAGGVDIQYF	few	TRBD2	TRBV12-3/TRBV12-4	TRBJ2-4	16
TGTGCCACCAGTGATCACAGGGGATTAGCGGGGGTCAATGAGCAGTTCTTC	CATSDHRGLAGVNEQFF	few	TRBD2	TRBV24-1	TRBJ2-1	17
TGTGCCAGCAACGAACAGGTCGCTGAAGCTTTCTTT	CASNEQVAEAFF	few	.	TRBV2	TRBJ1-1	12
TGCAGTGCTAGGGGACGGACAGGGGTCACTGAAGCTTTCTTT	CSARGRTGVTEAFF	.	TRBD1	TRBV20-1	TRBJ1-1	14
TGTGCCAGCAGCGTAGCGGGACCGACTTACAATGAGCAGTTCTTC	CASSVAGPTYNEQFF	few	.	TRBV9	TRBJ2-1	15
TGTGCCAGCACCCCGGGGCGGGACTACAATGAGCAGTTCTTC	CASTPGRDYNEQFF	many	.	TRBV11-3	TRBJ2-1	14
TGCGCCAGCAGCTTGGGGGAGGGCTACTTGTCACCCCTCCACTTT	CASSLGEGYLSPLHF	.	.	TRBV5-1	TRBJ1-6	15
TGCGCCAGCAGCCCCAGCCCTAATTACAATGAGCAGTTCTTC	CASSPSPNYNEQFF	few	.	TRBV4-3	TRBJ2-1	14
TGTGCCTGGACCCCTTGGGACAGGGGACAAATAAACACTGAAGCTTTCTTT	CAWTPWDRGQINTEAFF	.	TRBD1	TRBV30	TRBJ1-1	17
TGTGCCAGCAGCCTACCCGCCAGCGGGGCCGCCTACGAGCAGTACTTC	CASSLPASGAAYEQYF	.	TRBD2	TRBV11-2	TRBJ2-7	16
TGCAGCGTTGTACGAGGGACTCGTCAAGAGACCCAGTACTTC	CSVVRGTRQETQYF	few	.	TRBV29-1	TRBJ2-5	14
TGCAGCGTTGAAAAGGGGGGTAGGGAGCAGTACTTC	CSVEKGGREQYF	.	.	TRBV29-1	TRBJ2-7	12
TGCAGCGTTGCGCAGGGGGAGGTGAACACTGAAGCTTTCTTT	CSVAQGEVNTEAFF	few	TRBD1	TRBV29-1	TRBJ1-1	14
TGTGCCAGCAGTGAATGGCAGGGTAGGGGTTTT	CASSEWQGRGF	.	.	TRBV2	TRBJ1-1	11
TGTGCCACCAGTGATTCGGGGGCCTATGGCTACACCTTC	CATSDSGAYGYTF	few	.	TRBV24-1	TRBJ1-2	13
TGTGCCAGCAGCATACAGGGATTCTACGAGCAGTACTTC	CASSIQGFYEQYF	many	.	TRBV7-9	TRBJ2-7	13
TGTGCCAGCAGCTCGGACAGGGGTTTAGACACCATATATTTT	CASSSDRGLDTIYF	.	TRBD1	TRBV5-5	TRBJ1-3	14
TGCGCCAGCAGCTTGGGAAATCCTCCAGGGACCGGGGAGCTGTTTTTT	CASSLGNPPGTGELFF	few	.	TRBV5-1	TRBJ2-2	16
TGTGCCAGCAACTGGGCTGCAACTAATGAAAAACTGTTTTTT	CASNWAATNEKLFF	.	.	TRBV28	TRBJ1-4	14
TGTGCCAGCACCATCGCCGCCTACAATGAGCAGTTCTTC	CASTIAAYNEQFF	.	.	TRBV7-9	TRBJ2-1	13
TGTGCCAGCAGCTTAGACAGGGGAAGTGAGCAGTTCTTC	CASSLDRGSEQFF	.	TRBD1	TRBV7-6	TRBJ2-1	13
TGTGCCAGCAGCTTAAGACTGGGGAACACAGATACGCAGTATTTT	CASSLRLGNTDTQYF	few	.	TRBV7-3	TRBJ2-3	15
TGCAGCGCAGACAGGGGGGCCACTGAAGCTTTCTTT	CSADRGATEAFF	few	TRBD1	TRBV29-1	TRBJ1-1	12
TGTGCCAGCAGTTATGACTGGACGGGCTACGAGCAGTACTTC	CASSYDWTGYEQYF	few	.	TRBV6-2/TRBV6-3	TRBJ2-7	14
TGTGCCAGCAGTGCTAGCGGGAGCACAGATACGCAGTATTTT	CASSASGSTDTQYF	many	TRBD2	TRBV6-4	TRBJ2-3	14
TGTGCCACCAGTGACAAGAGAGGCAACATTCAGTACTTC	CATSDKRGNIQYF	.	.	TRBV24-1	TRBJ2-4	13
TGTGCCAGCAACCCAGGACAGGGCTGGAATCAGCCCCAGCATTTT	CASNPGQGWNQPQHF	few	TRBD1	TRBV6-1	TRBJ1-5	15
TGTGCCAGCAGCCAAGATGGTACGGCTACGGATGAGCAGTTCTTC	CASSQDGTATDEQFF	few	.	TRBV4-2	TRBJ2-1	15
TGTGCCAGCAGCTTGGAGGGTCGATCGCTGAGCAATCAGCCCCAGCATTTT	CASSLEGRSLSNQPQHF	few	.	TRBV5-5	TRBJ1-5	17
TGTGCCATCAGGGCCCGGGACGTCGGCACAGATACGCAGTATTTT	CAIRARDVGTDTQYF	few	.	TRBV10-3	TRBJ2-3	15
TGCAGCGTAACTAGTGGTCTCAGTGAGCAGTTCTTC	CSVTSGLSEQFF	many	.	TRBV29-1	TRBJ2-1	12
TGTGCCAGCAGCCACTCGGACAGGGGGTTCCTTAACTATGGCTACACCTTC	CASSHSDRGFLNYGYTF	.	TRBD1	TRBV4-2	TRBJ1-2	17
TGTGCCTGGAGTAGGACCCCAACTAATGAAAAACTGTTTTTT	CAWSRTPTNEKLFF	.	.	TRBV30	TRBJ1-4	14
TGTGCCTGGAGATCGGACAACCTATACAATGAGCAGTTCTTC	CAWRSDNLYNEQFF	.	.	TRBV30	TRBJ2-1	14
TGTGCCAGCAGTTTGGCAAGGCGCGGGGGCTACGAGCAGTACTTC	CASSLARRGGYEQYF	few	TRBD2	TRBV12-3/TRBV12-4	TRBJ2-7	15